This paragraph reports one T cell receptor (beta chain). Its antigen is not identified. Each CDR3 protein is one row after TCRdb ran MiXCR on the RT-PCR reads. The sample has more than 400,000 distinct CDR3 sequences, roughly 7.6% seen once. The data belong to a study of response to subunit inactivated influenza vaccine. Findings and limits, study-wide: With each seasonal influenza vaccination, the authors suggested, few new T cells are recruited.

The V gene's germline CDR1 is MNHEY and CDR2 SVGAGI. The CDR3 runs 15 residues. Trimming took 3 bases from V and 1 from J; bases not matched to a gene: 5. The source of this sequence is a man between 50 and 69 years old who received an inactivated influenza vaccine. The J gene is TRBJ2-5, the V gene TRBV6-5; 7 bases fit TRBD1. The sample in question was PBMCs from blood, obtained less than 30 months after vaccination. The DNA for the CDR3 is TGTGCCAGCAGTTATTTTACAGGGGTCCAAGAGACCCAGTACTTC. It translates to CASSYFTGVQETQYF.